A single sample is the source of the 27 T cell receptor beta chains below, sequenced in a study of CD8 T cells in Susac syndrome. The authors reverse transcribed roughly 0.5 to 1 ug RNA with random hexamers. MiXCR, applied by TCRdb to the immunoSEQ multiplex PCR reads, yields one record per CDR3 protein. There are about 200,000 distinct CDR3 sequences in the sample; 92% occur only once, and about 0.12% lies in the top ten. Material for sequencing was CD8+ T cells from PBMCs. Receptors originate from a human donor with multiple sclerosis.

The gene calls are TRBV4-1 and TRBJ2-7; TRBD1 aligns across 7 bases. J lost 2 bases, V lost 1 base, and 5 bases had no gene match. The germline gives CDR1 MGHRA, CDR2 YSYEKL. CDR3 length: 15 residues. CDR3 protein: CASSQVTGTAYEQYF. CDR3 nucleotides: TGCGCCAGCAGCCAAGTTACTGGGACAGCCTACGAGCAGTACTTC.

CDR3 region: CASSIPGQGLFF. CDR3 DNA sequence: TGTGCCAGCAGTATCCCGGGACAGGGTCTGTTCTTC. The chain recombines TRBV12-3 or TRBV12-4 with TRBJ2-1, with TRBD1 identical over 9 bases. The V segment lost 5 bases and the J segment 15 bases; nucleotides outside the gene matches: 8. The CDR3 totals 12 residues.

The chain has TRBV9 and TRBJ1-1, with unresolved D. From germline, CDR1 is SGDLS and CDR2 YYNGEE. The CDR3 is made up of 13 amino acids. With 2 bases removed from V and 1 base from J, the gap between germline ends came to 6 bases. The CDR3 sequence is CASSVGKNTEAFF. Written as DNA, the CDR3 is TGTGCCAGCAGCGTTGGTAAGAACACTGAAGCTTTCTTT.

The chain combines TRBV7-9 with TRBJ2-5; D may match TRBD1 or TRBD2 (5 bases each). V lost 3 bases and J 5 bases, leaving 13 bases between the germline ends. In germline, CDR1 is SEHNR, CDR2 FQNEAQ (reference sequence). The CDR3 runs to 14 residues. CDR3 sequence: CASSFGTRGETQYF. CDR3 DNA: TGTGCCAGCAGCTTCGGGACGCGTGGCGAGACCCAGTACTTC.

CDR3: CAIKDLEGPNYGYTF. The DNA of the CDR3 is TGTGCCATCAAGGACCTTGAGGGACCTAACTATGGCTACACCTTC. The rearrangement uses TRBV10-3 and TRBJ1-2; possibly TRBD1 for D (5 bases). CDR3 length: 15 residues. V was cut by 7 bases and J by 0 bases, with 15 bases left in between. Germline V gene lookup returns CDR1 ENHRY and CDR2 SYGVKD.

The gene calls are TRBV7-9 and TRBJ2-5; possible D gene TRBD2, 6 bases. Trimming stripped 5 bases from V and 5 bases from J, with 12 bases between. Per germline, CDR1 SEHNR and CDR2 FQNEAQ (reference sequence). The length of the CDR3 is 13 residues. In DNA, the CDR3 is TGTGCCAGCAGCCAAACTAGCTGGGAGACCCAGTACTTC. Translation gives CASSQTSWETQYF.

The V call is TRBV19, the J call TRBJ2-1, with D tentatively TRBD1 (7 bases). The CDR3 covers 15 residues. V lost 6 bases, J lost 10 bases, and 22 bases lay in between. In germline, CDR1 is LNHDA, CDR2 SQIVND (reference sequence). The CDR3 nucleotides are TGTGCCAGTAGCCCTGGGCAGGGGGGAAGTTGGGAGCAGTTCTTC. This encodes CASSPGQGGSWEQFF.

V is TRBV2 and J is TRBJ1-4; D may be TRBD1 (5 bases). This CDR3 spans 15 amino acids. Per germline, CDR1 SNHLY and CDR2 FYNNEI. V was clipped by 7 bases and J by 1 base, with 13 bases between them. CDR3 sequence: CASKRPGGTNEKLFF. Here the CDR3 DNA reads TGTGCCAGCAAGCGTCCGGGGGGAACTAATGAAAAACTGTTTTTT. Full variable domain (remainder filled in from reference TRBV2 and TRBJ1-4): EPEVTQTPSHQVTQMGQEVILRCVPISNHLYFYWYRQILGQKVEFLVSFYNNEISEKSEIFDDQFSVERPDGSNFTLKIRSTKLEDSAMYFCASKRPGGTNEKLFFGSGTQLSVL.

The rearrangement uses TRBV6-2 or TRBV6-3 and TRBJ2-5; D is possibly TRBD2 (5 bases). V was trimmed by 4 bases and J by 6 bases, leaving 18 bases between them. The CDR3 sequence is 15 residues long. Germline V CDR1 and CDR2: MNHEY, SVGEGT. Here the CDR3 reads CASSSSVNGMQTQYF. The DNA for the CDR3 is TGTGCCAGCAGTTCCTCGGTTAACGGGATGCAGACCCAGTACTTC.

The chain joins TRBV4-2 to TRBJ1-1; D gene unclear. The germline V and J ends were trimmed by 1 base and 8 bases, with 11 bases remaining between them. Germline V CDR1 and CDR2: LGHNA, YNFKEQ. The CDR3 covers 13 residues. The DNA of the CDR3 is TGTGCCAGCAGCCAAGTTTTATTTCTCGAAGCTTTCTTT. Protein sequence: CASSQVLFLEAFF.

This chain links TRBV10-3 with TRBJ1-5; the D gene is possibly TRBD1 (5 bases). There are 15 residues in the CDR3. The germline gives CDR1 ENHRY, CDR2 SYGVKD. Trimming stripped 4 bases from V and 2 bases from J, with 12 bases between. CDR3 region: CAISASGEGNQPQHF. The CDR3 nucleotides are TGTGCCATCAGTGCCTCGGGGGAGGGCAATCAGCCCCAGCATTTT.

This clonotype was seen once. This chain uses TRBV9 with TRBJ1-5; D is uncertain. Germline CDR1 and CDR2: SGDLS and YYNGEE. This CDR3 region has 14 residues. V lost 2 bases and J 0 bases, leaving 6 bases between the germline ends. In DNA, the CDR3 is TGTGCCAGCAGCGTCGACAATAGCAATCAGCCCCAGCATTTT. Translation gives CASSVDNSNQPQHF.

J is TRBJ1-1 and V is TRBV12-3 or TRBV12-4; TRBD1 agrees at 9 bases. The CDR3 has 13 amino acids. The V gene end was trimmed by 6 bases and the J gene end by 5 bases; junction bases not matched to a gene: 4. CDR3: CASSTGGLTEAFF. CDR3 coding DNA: TGTGCCAGCAGCACAGGGGGCTTGACTGAAGCTTTCTTT.

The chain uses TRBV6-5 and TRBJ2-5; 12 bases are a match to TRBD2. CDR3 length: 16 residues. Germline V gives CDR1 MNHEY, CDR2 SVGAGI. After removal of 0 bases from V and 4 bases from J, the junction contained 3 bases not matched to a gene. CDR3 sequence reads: CASSYSRLAGVETQYF. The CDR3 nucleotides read TGTGCCAGCAGTTACTCCCGACTAGCGGGGGTAGAGACCCAGTACTTC.

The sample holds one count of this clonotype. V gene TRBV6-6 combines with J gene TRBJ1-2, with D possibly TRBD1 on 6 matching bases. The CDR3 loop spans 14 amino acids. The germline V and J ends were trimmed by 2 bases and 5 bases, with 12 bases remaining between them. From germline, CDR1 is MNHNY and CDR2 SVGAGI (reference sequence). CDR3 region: CASSYEAGDYGYTF. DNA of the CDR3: TGTGCCAGCAGTTACGAGGCAGGGGATTATGGCTACACCTTC.

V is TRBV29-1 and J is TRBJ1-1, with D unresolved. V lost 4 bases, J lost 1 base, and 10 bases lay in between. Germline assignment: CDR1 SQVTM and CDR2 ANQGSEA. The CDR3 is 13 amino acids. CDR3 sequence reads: CSVVSPGNTEAFF. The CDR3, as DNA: TGCAGCGTTGTGAGCCCTGGGAACACTGAAGCTTTCTTT.

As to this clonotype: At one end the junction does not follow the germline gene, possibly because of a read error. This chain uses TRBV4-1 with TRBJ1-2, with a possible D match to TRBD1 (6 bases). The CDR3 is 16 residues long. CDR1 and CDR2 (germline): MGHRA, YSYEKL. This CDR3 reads CASSQNRDGGDYGCTF. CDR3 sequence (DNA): TGCGCCAGCAGCCAGAACCGGGACGGGGGCGACTATGGCTGCACCTTC.

DNA for the CDR3: TGTGCCAGCAGCTTGACGGGGCTAAGCTCCTACGAGCAGTACTTC. Translating it yields CASSLTGLSSYEQYF. This chain uses TRBV5-6 with TRBJ2-7; D may match TRBD1 or TRBD2 (5 bases each). V lost 1 base and J 0 bases, leaving 11 bases between the germline ends. The CDR3 sequence is 15 residues long. Germline V gives CDR1 SGHDT, CDR2 YYEEEE.

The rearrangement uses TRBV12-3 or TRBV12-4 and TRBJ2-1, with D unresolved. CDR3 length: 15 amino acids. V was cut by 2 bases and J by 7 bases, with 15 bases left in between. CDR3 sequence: CASSLKPPQRNEQFF. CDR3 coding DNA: TGTGCCAGCAGTTTAAAGCCACCACAGAGGAATGAGCAGTTCTTC.

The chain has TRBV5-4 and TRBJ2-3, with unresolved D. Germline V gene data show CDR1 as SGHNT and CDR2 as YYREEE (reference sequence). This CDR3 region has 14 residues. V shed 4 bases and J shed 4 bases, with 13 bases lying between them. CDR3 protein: CASSDSNEPDTQYF. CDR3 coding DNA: TGTGCCAGCAGCGATTCGAACGAGCCAGATACGCAGTATTTT.

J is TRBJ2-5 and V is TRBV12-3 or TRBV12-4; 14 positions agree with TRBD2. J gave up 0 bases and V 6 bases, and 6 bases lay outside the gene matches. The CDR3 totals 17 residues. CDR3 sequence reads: CASSGTSGGPDQETQYF. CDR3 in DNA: TGTGCCAGCAGCGGGACTAGCGGGGGCCCCGACCAAGAGACCCAGTACTTC.

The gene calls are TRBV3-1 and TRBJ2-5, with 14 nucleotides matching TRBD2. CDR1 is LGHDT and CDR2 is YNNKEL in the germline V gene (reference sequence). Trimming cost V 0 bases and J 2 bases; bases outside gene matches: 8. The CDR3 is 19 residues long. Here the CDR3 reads CASSQDVPRLAGGQETQYF. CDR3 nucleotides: TGTGCCAGCAGCCAAGATGTCCCCAGACTAGCGGGGGGGCAAGAGACCCAGTACTTC.

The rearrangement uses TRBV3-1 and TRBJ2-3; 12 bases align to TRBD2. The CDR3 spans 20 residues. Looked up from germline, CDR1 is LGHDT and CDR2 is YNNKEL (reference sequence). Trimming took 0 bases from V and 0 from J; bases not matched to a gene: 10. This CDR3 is CASSQDAGLAGTPSTDTQYF. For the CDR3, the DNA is TGTGCCAGCAGCCAAGATGCCGGACTAGCGGGAACGCCTAGCACAGATACGCAGTATTTT.

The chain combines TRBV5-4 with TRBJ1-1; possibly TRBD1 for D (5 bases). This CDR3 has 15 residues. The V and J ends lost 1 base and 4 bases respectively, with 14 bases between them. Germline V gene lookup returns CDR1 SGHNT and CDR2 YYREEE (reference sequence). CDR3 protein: CASSLWGEVSTEAFF. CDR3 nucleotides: TGTGCCAGCAGCTTGTGGGGGGAGGTCTCCACTGAAGCTTTCTTT.

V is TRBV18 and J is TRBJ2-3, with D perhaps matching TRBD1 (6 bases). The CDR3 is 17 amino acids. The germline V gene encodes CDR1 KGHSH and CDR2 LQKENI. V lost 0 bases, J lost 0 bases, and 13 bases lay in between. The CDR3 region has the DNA TGTGCCAGCTCACCACCGCAGGGGAACCCTAGCACAGATACGCAGTATTTT. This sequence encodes CASSPPQGNPSTDTQYF.

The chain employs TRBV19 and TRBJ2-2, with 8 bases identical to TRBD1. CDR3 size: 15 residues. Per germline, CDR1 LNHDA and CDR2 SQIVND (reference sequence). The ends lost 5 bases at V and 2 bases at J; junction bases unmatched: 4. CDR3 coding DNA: TGTGCCAGTAGTTTGACAGGGGCTAACACCGGGGAGCTGTTTTTT. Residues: CASSLTGANTGELFF.

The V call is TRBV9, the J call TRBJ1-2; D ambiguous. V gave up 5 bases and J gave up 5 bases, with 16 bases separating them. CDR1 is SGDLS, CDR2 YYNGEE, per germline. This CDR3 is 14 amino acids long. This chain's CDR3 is CASRMEEDLYGYTF. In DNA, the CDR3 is TGTGCCAGCAGGATGGAGGAGGATTTATATGGCTACACCTTC. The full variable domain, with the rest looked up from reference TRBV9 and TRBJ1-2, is DSGVTQTPKHLITATGQRVTLRCSPRSGDLSVYWYQQSLDQGLQFLIQYYNGEERAKGNILERFSAQQFPDLHSELNLSSLELGDSALYFCASRMEEDLYGYTFGSGTRLTVV.